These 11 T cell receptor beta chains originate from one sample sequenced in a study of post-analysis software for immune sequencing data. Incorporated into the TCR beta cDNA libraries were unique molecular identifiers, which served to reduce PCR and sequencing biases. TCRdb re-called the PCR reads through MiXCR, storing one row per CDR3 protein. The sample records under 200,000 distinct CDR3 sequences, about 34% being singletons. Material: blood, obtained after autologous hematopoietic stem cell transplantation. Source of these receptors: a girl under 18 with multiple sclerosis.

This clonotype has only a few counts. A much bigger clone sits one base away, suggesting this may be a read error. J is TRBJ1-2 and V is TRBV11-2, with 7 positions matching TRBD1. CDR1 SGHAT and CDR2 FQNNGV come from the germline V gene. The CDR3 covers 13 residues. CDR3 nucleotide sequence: TGTGCCTGCAGCCTCGACAGGGTGGCTGGCTACACCTTC. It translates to CACSLDRVAGYTF.

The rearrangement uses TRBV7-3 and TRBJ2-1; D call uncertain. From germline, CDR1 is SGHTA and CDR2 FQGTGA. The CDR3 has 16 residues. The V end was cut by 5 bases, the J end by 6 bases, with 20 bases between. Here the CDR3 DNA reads TGTGCCAGCAGCCCCACCGCCAACTCGCTGATCAATGAGCAGTTCTTC. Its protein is CASSPTANSLINEQFF.

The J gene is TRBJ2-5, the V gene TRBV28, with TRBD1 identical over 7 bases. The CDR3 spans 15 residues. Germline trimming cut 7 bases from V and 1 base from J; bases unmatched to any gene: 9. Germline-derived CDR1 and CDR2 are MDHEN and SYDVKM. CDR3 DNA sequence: TGTGCCAGCACTTTGGGGGCAGGGGGCCAAGAGACCCAGTACTTC. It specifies CASTLGAGGQETQYF.

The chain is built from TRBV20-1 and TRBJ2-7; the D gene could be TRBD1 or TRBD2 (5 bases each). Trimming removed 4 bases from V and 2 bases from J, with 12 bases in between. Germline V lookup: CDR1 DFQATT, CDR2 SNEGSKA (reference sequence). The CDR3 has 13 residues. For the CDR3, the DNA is TGCAGTGCTACCGGGGCAAAAGCCTACGAGCAGTACTTC. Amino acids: CSATGAKAYEQYF.

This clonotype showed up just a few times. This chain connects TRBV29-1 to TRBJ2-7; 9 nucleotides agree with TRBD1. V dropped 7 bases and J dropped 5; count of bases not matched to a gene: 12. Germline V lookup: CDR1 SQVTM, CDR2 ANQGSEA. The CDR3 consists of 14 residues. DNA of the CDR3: TGCAGCGCTGACCAGGGGGACAGGGTAAACGAGCAGTACTTC. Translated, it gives CSADQGDRVNEQYF.

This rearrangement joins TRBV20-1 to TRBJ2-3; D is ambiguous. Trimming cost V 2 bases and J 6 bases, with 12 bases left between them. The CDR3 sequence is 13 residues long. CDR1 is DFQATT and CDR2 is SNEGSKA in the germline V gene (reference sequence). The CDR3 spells CSARQPLGDTQYF. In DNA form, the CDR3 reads TGCAGTGCTAGACAACCATTGGGGGATACGCAGTATTTT.

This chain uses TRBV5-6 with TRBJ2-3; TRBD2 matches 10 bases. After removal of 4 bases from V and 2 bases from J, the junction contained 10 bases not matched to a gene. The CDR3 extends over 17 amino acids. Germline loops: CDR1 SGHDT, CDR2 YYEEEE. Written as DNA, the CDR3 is TGTGCCAGCAGCAACAAGTTGACTAGCGGGCCCACAGATACGCAGTATTTT. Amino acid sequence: CASSNKLTSGPTDTQYF.

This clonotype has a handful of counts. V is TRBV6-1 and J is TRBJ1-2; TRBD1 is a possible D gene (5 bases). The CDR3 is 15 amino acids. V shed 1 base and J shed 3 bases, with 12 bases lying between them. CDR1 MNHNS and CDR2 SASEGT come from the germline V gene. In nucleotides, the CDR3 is TGTGCCAGCAGTGAAGATATCAGGGACGACTATGGCTACACCTTC. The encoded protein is CASSEDIRDDYGYTF.

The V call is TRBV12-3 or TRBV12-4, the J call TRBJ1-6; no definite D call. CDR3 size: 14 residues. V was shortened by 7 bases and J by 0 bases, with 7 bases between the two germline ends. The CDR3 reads CASMRSSYNSPLHF. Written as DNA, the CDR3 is TGTGCCAGCATGAGGAGCTCCTATAATTCACCCCTCCACTTT.

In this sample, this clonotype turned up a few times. The chain's CDR3 is CASSAREGDYNEQFF. The CDR3 coding sequence is TGTGCCAGCAGCGCGCGGGAGGGCGACTACAATGAGCAGTTCTTC. This sequence joins TRBV9 and TRBJ2-1; 9 positions match TRBD2. V was clipped by 3 bases and J by 3 bases; unmatched bases: 4. Germline CDR1 is SGDLS and CDR2 is YYNGEE. This CDR3 has 15 residues.

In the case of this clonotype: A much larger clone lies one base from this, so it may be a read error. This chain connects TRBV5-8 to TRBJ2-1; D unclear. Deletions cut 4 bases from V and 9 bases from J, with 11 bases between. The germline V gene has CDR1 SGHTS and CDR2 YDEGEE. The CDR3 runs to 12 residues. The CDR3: CASSHPYGEQFF. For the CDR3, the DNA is TGTGCCAGCAGCCATCCGTACGGTGAGCAGTTCTTC. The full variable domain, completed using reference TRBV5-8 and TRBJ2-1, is EAGVTQSPTHLIKTRGQQATLRCSPISGHTSVYWYQQALGLGLQFLLWYDEGEERNRGNFPPRFSGRQFPNYSSELNVNALELEDSALYLCASSHPYGEQFFGPGTRLTVL.